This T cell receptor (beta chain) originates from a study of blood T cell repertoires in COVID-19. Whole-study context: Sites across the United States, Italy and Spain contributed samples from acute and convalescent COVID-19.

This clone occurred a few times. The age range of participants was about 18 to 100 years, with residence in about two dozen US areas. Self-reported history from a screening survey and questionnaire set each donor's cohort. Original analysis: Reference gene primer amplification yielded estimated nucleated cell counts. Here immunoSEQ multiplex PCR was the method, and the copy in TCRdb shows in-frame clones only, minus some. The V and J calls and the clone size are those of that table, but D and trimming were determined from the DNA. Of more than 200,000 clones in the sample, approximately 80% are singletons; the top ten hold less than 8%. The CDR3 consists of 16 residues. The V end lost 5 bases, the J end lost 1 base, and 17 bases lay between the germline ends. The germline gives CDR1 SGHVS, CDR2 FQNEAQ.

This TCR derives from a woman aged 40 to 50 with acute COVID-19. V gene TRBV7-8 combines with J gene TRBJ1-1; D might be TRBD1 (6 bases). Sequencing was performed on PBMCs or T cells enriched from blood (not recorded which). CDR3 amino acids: CASSQPRTTGNTEAFF. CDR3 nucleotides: TGTGCCAGCAGCCAACCCAGAACGACAGGGAACACTGAAGCTTTCTTT.